This TCR beta chain was profiled in a study of graft-versus-host responses after intestinal transplantation (dated by TCRdb to about 2021). The study in broad terms: Recipients received multivisceral, liver-intestinal, or isolated intestinal transplants. A peak of at least 4% donor T cells among recipient peripheral blood mononuclear cells was the definition used for donor T cell macrochimerism. After intestinal transplantation, graft-versus-host and host-versus-graft alloreactive T cell clones were followed in the graft, circulation and bone marrow using bulk TCR-beta CDR3 sequencing. Every recipient was given anti-thymocyte globulin induction, then maintenance tacrolimus and steroids for roughly 3 years. Instead of going to the commercial service, samples from a few later patients were sequenced in-house on an Illumina MiSeq and processed with MiXCR. A cohort of roughly 25 intestinal transplant recipients, including one retransplant, was enrolled, and a few patients lacking pretransplant specimens were excluded. To identify alloreactive clones, pre-transplant mixed lymphocyte reaction products were sequenced and compared with unstimulated pre-transplant donor and recipient T cells. Beyond this particular receptor, the publication reports: Conclusions were limited by the relatively low number and heterogeneity of intestinal transplant patients. GvH clones were found in recipient bone marrow, and some of the GvH clones appeared earlier in ileal mucosa or blood, which is consistent with an intestinal mucosal origin. Early after transplant, declines in HvG clones were associated with peak levels of circulating GvH clones. In the allografts of patients with donor T cell macrochimerism, GvH to HvG T cell clonal ratios were high.

A note on this clone: There is no known antigen for this receptor. No much larger clonotype is one base removed from it; base qualities were not supplied.

Interpreted using the paper, the time point label stands for: cells obtained before transplantation from donor or recipient. CD3+CD4+ and CD3+CD8+ populations were FACS-sorted from unstimulated pre-transplant donor and recipient cells taken from spleen or lymph nodes. V sheds 2 bases and J sheds 0 bases, leaving 12 bases between their ends. Spanning cysteine to phenylalanine, the CDR3 consists of 15 amino acids. The retained sequence is limited to the CDR3, 45 bases, with the frame set at the first base. The germline V gene gives CDR1 as SGHDT and CDR2 as YYEEEE. The library was made by the immunoSEQ multiplex PCR assay. In most patients, genomic DNA was isolated using the Qiagen DNeasy Blood and Tissue Kit and sent frozen to Adaptive Biotechnologies for TCR sequencing. For most patients, high-throughput TCR-beta CDR3 sequencing of genomic DNA was performed by Adaptive Biotechnologies. The study's processing was this. Adaptive's ImmunoSEQ software was the source of the TCR sequencing data for around 20 patients, while a few other patients were processed with MiXCR and VDJtools. To correct CD4 versus CD8 sorting errors, sequences present in both subsets at a frequency ratio below 5:1 were removed. Because the origin of CDR3 nucleotide sequences shared between donor and recipient could not be assigned, those sequences were removed. Alloreactive clones required at least 2-fold expansion over unstimulated cells and minimum CFSE-low frequency of 0.002% (template counts) or 0.001% (read counts). Clones detected in sequenced pre-transplant spleen, lymph node, or MLR CFSE-low populations of the donor or recipient were defined as mappable. The cumulative frequency of alloreactive clones was calculated as a percentage of all sequences, weighted by copy number. In TCRdb, the immuneACCESS table is reduced to in-frame sequences with V and J assigned. These tables do not hold every clone; where another copy was compared, an unresolved V gene accounts for under half, and the others remain unexplained. The V and J calls and clone size were taken over from that table, and D and trimming were inferred from the DNA. The sample table contains about 120,000 clones; only one count was recorded for about 94% of them. 0.4% to 0.65% of the sample lies in the top ten.

Rearrangement joined TRBV5-6 to TRBJ2-7; no D gene can be assigned with confidence. The TCR sequence derives from a human donor who received an intestinal transplant. The starting material was unstimulated CD8+ T cells sorted from spleen or lymph node cells, obtained before intestinal transplant. The CDR3 protein sequence reads: CASSFGSSSSYEQYF. The DNA sequence is TGTGCCAGCAGCTTCGGGTCATCTAGCTCCTACGAGCAGTACTTC.